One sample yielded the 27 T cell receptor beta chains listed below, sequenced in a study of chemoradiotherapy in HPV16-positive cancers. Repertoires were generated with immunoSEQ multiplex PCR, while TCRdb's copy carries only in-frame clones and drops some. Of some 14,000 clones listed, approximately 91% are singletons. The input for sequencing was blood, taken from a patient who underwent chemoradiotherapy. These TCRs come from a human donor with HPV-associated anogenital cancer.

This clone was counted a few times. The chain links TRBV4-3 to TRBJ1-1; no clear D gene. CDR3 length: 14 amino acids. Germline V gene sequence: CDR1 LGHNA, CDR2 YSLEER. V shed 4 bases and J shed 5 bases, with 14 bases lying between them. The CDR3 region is CASSRTSGSTEAFF. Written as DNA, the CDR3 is TGCGCCAGCAGCCGGACCTCGGGATCTACTGAAGCTTTCTTT.

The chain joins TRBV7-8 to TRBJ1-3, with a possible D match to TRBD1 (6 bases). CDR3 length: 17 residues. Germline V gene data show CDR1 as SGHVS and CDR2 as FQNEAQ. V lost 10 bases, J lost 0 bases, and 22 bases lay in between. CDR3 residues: CATHLGGGWTSGNTIYF. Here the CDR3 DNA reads TGTGCCACCCATCTGGGGGGCGGGTGGACCTCTGGAAACACCATATATTTT.

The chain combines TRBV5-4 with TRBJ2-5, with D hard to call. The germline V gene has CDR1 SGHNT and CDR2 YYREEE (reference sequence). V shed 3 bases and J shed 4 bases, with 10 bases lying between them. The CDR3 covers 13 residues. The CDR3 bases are TGTGCCAGCAGCTCCCTCCCTCGAGAGACCCAGTACTTC. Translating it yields CASSSLPRETQYF.

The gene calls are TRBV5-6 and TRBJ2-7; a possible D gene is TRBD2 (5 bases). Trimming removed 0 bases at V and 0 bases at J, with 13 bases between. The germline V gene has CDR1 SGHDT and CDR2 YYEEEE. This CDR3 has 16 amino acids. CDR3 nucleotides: TGTGCCAGCAGCTTGGCTTACGGGGTTGGCTCCTACGAGCAGTACTTC. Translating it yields CASSLAYGVGSYEQYF.

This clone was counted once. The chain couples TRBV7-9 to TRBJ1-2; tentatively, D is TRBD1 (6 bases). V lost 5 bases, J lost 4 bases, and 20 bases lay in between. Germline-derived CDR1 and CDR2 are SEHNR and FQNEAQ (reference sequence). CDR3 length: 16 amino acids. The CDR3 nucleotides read TGTGCCAGCAGCGTCGCGACTTTACAGGGCCCCTATGGCTACACCTTC. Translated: CASSVATLQGPYGYTF.

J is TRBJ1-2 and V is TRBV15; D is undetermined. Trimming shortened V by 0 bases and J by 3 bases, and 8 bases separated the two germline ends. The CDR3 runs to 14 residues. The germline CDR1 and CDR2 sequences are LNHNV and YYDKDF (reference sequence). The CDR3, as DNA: TGTGCCACCAGCAGAGATCGGACGGACTATGGCTACACCTTC. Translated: CATSRDRTDYGYTF.

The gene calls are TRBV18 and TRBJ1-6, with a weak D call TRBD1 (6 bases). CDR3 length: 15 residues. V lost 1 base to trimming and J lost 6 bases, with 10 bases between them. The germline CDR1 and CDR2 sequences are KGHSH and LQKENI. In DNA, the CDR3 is TGTGCCAGCTCACCACGAGGACAGCCTAATTCACCCCTCCACTTT. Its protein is CASSPRGQPNSPLHF.

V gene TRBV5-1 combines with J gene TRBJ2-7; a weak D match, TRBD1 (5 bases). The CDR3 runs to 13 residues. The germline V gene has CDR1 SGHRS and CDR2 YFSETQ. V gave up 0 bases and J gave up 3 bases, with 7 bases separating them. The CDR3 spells CASSLATDYEQYF. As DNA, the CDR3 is TGCGCCAGCAGCTTGGCGACAGACTACGAGCAGTACTTC.

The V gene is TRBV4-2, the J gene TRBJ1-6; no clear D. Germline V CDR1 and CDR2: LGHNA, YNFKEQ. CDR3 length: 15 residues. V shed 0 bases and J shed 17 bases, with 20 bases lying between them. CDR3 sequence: CASSQDLSGRFPFHF. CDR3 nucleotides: TGTGCCAGCAGCCAAGATCTTAGCGGGCGATTCCCCTTCCACTTT.

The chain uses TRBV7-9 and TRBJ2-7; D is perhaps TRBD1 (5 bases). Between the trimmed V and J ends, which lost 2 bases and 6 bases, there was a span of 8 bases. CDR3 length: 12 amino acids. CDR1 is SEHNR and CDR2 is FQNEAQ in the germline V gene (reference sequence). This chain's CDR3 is CASSLQGTEQYF. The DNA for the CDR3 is TGTGCCAGCAGCTTACAGGGCACCGAGCAGTACTTC.

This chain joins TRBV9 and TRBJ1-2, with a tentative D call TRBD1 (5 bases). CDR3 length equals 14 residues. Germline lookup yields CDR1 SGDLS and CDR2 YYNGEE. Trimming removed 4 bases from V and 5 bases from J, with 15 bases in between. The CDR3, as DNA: TGTGCCAGCAGCCCGACGACAGCCTTTTATGGCTACACCTTC. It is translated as CASSPTTAFYGYTF.

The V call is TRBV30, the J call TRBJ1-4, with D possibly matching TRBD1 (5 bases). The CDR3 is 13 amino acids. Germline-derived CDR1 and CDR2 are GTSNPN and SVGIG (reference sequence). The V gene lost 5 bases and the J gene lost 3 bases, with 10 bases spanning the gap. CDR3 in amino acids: CAWGGDANEKLFF. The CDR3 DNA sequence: TGTGCCTGGGGAGGGGATGCTAATGAAAAACTGTTTTTT.

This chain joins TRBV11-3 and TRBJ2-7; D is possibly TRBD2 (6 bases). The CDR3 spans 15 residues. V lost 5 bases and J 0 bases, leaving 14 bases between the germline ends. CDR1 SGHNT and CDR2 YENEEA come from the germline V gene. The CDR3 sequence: CASSETPGLSYEQYF. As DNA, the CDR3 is TGTGCCAGCAGCGAAACGCCGGGACTCTCCTACGAGCAGTACTTC.

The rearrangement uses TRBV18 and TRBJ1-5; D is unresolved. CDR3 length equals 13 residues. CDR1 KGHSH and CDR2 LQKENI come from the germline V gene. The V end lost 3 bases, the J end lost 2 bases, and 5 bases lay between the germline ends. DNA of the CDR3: TGTGCCAGCTCACCCGAGGGCAATCAGCCCCAGCATTTT. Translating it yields CASSPEGNQPQHF.

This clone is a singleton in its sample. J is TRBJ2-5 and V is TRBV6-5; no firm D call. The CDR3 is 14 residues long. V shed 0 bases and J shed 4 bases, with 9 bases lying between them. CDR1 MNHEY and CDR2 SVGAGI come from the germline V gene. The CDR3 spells CASSYSMLGETQYF. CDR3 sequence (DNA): TGTGCCAGCAGTTACTCGATGTTAGGAGAGACCCAGTACTTC.

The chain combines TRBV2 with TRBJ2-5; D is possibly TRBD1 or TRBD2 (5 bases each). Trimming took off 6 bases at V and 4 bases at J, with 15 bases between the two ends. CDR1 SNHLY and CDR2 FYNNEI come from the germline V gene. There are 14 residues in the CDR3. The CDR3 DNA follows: TGTGCCAGCAGCGCCATGTGGGGGATAGAGACCCAGTACTTC. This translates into CASSAMWGIETQYF.

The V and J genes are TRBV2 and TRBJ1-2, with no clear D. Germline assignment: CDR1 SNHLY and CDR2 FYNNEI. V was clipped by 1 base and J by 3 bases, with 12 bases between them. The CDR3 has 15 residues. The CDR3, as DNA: TGTGCCAGCAGTGAAGTCCGACTTGGGGACTATGGCTACACCTTC. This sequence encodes CASSEVRLGDYGYTF.

CDR3 in amino acids: CASSPRETQYF. Here the CDR3 DNA reads TGTGCCAGCAGCCCGCGGGAGACCCAGTACTTC. J is TRBJ2-5 and V is TRBV5-5; D unclear. Germline CDR1 reads SGHKS; CDR2 reads YYEKEE (reference sequence). There are 11 residues in the CDR3. V shed 4 bases and J shed 5 bases, with 6 bases lying between them.

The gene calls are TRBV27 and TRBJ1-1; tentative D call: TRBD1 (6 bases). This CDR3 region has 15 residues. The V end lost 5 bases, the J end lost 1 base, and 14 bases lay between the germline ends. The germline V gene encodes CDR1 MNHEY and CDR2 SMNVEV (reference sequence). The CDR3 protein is CASSRSAQGNTEAFF. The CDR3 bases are TGTGCCAGCAGTCGTAGTGCACAGGGGAACACTGAAGCTTTCTTT.

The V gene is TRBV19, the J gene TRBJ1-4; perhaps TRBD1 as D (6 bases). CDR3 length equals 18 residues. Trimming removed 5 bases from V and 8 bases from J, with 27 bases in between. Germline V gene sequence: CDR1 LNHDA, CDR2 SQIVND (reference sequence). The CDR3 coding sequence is TGTGCCAGTAGTGGTGACTCCCTGAAGACAGGATTGGCGGAAAAACTGTTTTTT. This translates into CASSGDSLKTGLAEKLFF.

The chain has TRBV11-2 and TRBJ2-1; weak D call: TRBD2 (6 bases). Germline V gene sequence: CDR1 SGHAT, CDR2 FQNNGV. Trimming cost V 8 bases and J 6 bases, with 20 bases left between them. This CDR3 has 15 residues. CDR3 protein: CASAGLVTSGNEQFF. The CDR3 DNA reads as TGTGCCAGCGCGGGGCTAGTGACCTCGGGCAATGAGCAGTTCTTC.

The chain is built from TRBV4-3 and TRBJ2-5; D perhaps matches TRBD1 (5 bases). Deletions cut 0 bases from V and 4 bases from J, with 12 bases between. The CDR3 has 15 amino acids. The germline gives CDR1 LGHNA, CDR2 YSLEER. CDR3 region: CASSQEFRQGETQYF. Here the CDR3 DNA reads TGCGCCAGCAGCCAAGAGTTTCGGCAGGGAGAGACCCAGTACTTC.

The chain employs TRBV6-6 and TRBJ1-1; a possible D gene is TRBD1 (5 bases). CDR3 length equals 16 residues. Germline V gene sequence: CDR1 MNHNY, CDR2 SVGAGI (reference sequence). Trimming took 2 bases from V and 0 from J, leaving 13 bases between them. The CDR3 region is CASSYKRGGMNTEAFF. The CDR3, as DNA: TGTGCCAGCAGTTACAAGCGGGGGGGAATGAACACTGAAGCTTTCTTT.

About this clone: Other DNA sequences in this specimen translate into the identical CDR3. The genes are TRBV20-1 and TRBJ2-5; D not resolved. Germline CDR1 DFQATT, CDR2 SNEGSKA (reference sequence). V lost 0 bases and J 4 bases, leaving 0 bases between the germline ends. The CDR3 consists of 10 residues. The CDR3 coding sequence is TGCAGTGCTAGAGAAGAGACCCAGTACTTC. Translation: CSAREETQYF.

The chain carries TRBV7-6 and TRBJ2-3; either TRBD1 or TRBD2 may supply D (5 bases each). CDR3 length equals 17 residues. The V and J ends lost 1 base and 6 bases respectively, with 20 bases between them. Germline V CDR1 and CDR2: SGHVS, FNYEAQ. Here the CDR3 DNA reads TGTGCCAGCAGCTTAGAGGGACCGGGCACGGTGAGGGATACGCAGTATTTT. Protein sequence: CASSLEGPGTVRDTQYF.

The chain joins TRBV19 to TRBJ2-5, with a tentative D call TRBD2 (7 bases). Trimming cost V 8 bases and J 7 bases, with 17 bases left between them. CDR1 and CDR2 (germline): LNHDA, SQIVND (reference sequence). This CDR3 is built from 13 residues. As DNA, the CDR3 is TGTGCCAGTCGTACGGGGGGCGAAGGGACCCAGTACTTC. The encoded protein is CASRTGGEGTQYF.

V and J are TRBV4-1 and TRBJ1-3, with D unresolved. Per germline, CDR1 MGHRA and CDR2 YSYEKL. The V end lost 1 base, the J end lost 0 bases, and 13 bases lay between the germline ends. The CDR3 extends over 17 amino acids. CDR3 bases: TGCGCCAGCAGCCAAGGATATTTCCGCGGCTCTGGAAACACCATATATTTT. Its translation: CASSQGYFRGSGNTIYF.